Shown below are 21 T cell receptor beta chains from a single sample sequenced in a study of beta chain bispecific antibodies for T cell cancers. General study results and limits: The leukemia cells, rather than normal T cells, gave most of the targeted TRBV signal.

These receptors have no identified antigens. One entry per CDR3 protein, called by TCRdb with MiXCR from the 5' RACE reads. This table has approximately 20,000 distinct CDR3 sequences, over 2.5% appearing once. Blood mononuclear cells were expanded for about three days using either OKT3 anti-CD3 antibody or CD3/CD28 beads. Sequenced: healthy donor T cells cultured with leukemia cells. The receptors come from a human donor in good health. Some clones in this sample may be carry-over from other donors' samples.

This clonotype was observed at least ten times. The chain recombines TRBV2 with TRBJ2-3, with 10 bases lining up with TRBD1. With 8 bases clipped from V and 2 bases from J, the junction kept 4 bases outside the gene matches. The CDR3 totals 14 residues. CDR1 is SNHLY and CDR2 is FYNNEI in the germline V gene. The CDR3 coding sequence is TGTGCCAGCTTAGGGACAGGGGCCACAGATACGCAGTATTTT. As protein: CASLGTGATDTQYF.

The genes are TRBV19 and TRBJ1-4, with TRBD1 matching 8 bases. CDR1 and CDR2 from the germline V gene are LNHDA and SQIVND (reference sequence). The CDR3 length is 13 residues. Unmatched junction bases numbered 4, after V lost 5 bases and J lost 8 bases. The CDR3 is CASSVDRVEKLFF. CDR3 bases: TGTGCCAGTAGTGTGGACAGGGTGGAAAAACTGTTTTTT. The full variable domain, rest sourced from reference TRBV19 and TRBJ1-4, is DGGITQSPKYLFRKEGQNVTLSCEQNLNHDAMYWYRQDPGQGLRLIYYSQIVNDFQKGDIAEGYSVSREKKESFPLTVTSAQKNPTAFYLCASSVDRVEKLFFGSGTQLSVL.

This clonotype occurred a few times. The rearrangement uses TRBV7-6 and TRBJ2-7; 8 bases fit TRBD1. Germline-derived CDR1 and CDR2 are SGHVS and FNYEAQ. V trimming: 4 bases; J trimming: 1 base; junction bases outside the gene matches: 6. This CDR3 region has 15 residues. This CDR3 reads CASSYGQGGSYEQYF. CDR3 nucleotides: TGTGCCAGCAGCTACGGACAGGGAGGATCCTACGAGCAGTACTTC.

There are many counts of this clonotype. This chain uses TRBV5-1 with TRBJ2-1; no firm D call. The V gene's germline CDR1 is SGHRS and CDR2 YFSETQ. This CDR3 has 13 amino acids. Between the trimmed V and J ends, which lost 0 bases and 8 bases, there was a span of 9 bases. Here the CDR3 DNA reads TGCGCCAGCAGCTTGGAGGAAATTGATGAGCAGTTCTTC. Amino acids: CASSLEEIDEQFF.

This clonotype showed up many times. The rearrangement links TRBV13 to TRBJ2-7; D is perhaps TRBD1 (6 bases). CDR3 length: 14 residues. Germline V gene sequence: CDR1 PRHDT, CDR2 FYEKMQ (reference sequence). Trimming removed 6 bases from V and 3 bases from J, with 15 bases in between. This CDR3 reads CASRGRTGSYEQYF. The CDR3 nucleotides read TGTGCCAGCAGGGGGCGAACAGGGAGCTACGAGCAGTACTTC.

This clonotype was seen repeatedly, ten times or more. J is TRBJ1-1 and V is TRBV20-1; D possibly corresponds to TRBD1 (6 bases). The CDR3 length is 15 residues. Germline V gives CDR1 DFQATT, CDR2 SNEGSKA (reference sequence). Trimming removed 7 bases at V and 0 bases at J, with 18 bases between. The CDR3 DNA is TGCAGTGTCCCACTTCCGGGACACCTGAACACTGAAGCTTTCTTT. Its translation: CSVPLPGHLNTEAFF.

This clonotype was detected a few times. The V gene is TRBV19, the J gene TRBJ1-6, with TRBD1 matching over 9 bases. V gave up 4 bases and J gave up 7 bases; unmatched junction bases: 2. The CDR3 totals 14 residues. Looked up from germline, CDR1 is LNHDA and CDR2 is SQIVND (reference sequence). The CDR3 DNA is TGTGCCAGTAGTAAACAGGGGGCCAATTCACCCCTCCACTTT. As protein: CASSKQGANSPLHF. The full variable domain, its missing parts supplied by reference TRBV19 and TRBJ1-6, is DGGITQSPKYLFRKEGQNVTLSCEQNLNHDAMYWYRQDPGQGLRLIYYSQIVNDFQKGDIAEGYSVSREKKESFPLTVTSAQKNPTAFYLCASSKQGANSPLHFGNGTRLTVT.

This clonotype has a count of ten or more. The V and J genes are TRBV5-1 and TRBJ2-3; D possibly corresponds to TRBD1 (6 bases). Germline-derived CDR1 and CDR2 are SGHRS and YFSETQ. Trimming pared 2 bases from V and 2 bases from J, leaving 12 bases between. This CDR3 has 15 amino acids. The CDR3 bases are TGCGCCAGCAGCTTCATTGGGGGCGTCACAGATACGCAGTATTTT. This gives the protein CASSFIGGVTDTQYF.

This clonotype was counted ten times or more. V usage is TRBV9 and J usage is TRBJ1-1; no reliable D call. The CDR3 is made up of 15 amino acids. V was cut by 0 bases and J by 1 base, with 10 bases left in between. Germline CDR1 SGDLS, CDR2 YYNGEE. The CDR3 DNA reads as TGTGCCAGCAGCGTAGCTAGGGAGGGGAACACTGAAGCTTTCTTT. Amino acid sequence: CASSVAREGNTEAFF. The variable domain in full, completed from reference TRBV9 and TRBJ1-1, reads DSGVTQTPKHLITATGQRVTLRCSPRSGDLSVYWYQQSLDQGLQFLIQYYNGEERAKGNILERFSAQQFPDLHSELNLSSLELGDSALYFCASSVAREGNTEAFFGQGTRLTVV.

The chain joins TRBV6-5 to TRBJ2-2, with D tentatively TRBD1 (8 bases). Germline-derived CDR1 and CDR2 are MNHEY and SVGAGI. V was trimmed by 6 bases and J by 3 bases, leaving 17 bases between them. CDR3 length: 16 amino acids. In nucleotides, the CDR3 is TGTGCCAGCAGAATAGGACAGGGAGGGGACACCGGGGAGCTGTTTTTT. Protein: CASRIGQGGDTGELFF.

This clonotype showed up many times. The gene calls are TRBV5-1 and TRBJ2-1; possible D gene TRBD2, 5 bases. The ends were cut back, 3 bases at V and 0 bases at J, with 13 bases in the middle. Germline V CDR1 and CDR2: SGHRS, YFSETQ. The CDR3 is 16 residues long. CDR3 residues: CASSSNPGSSYNEQFF. The CDR3 coding sequence is TGCGCCAGCAGCTCAAACCCGGGGAGCTCCTACAATGAGCAGTTCTTC.

This clonotype was detected only a few times. This chain uses TRBV6-4 with TRBJ2-7, with a tentative D call TRBD1 (5 bases). Looked up from germline, CDR1 is MRHNA and CDR2 is SNTAGT. The V end was cut by 2 bases, the J end by 1 base, with 9 bases between. This CDR3 comprises 14 residues. In nucleotides, the CDR3 is TGTGCCAGCAGTGACCGGGCAGGGTCCTACGAGCAGTACTTC. Translating it yields CASSDRAGSYEQYF.

This clonotype was recorded many times. The V call is TRBV24-1, the J call TRBJ2-3; possibly TRBD1 for D (6 bases). Germline V gene lookup returns CDR1 KGHDR and CDR2 SFDVKD. Trimming removed 5 bases from V and 9 bases from J, with 14 bases in between. CDR3 length: 13 amino acids. The CDR3 sequence: CATSGSDRQTQYF. For the CDR3, the DNA is TGTGCCACCAGTGGGAGCGACAGGCAAACGCAGTATTTT.

This clonotype was counted between two and nine times. J is TRBJ1-3 and V is TRBV5-5; no firm D call. In germline, CDR1 is SGHKS, CDR2 YYEKEE (reference sequence). The CDR3 totals 14 residues. The V end lost 0 bases, the J end lost 0 bases, and 4 bases lay between the germline ends. This CDR3 is CASSLVGSGNTIYF. The CDR3 DNA is TGTGCCAGCAGCTTGGTGGGCTCTGGAAACACCATATATTTT.

In this sample, this clonotype turned up many times. The chain carries TRBV10-2 and TRBJ2-7; 11 bases are a match to TRBD2. Germline loops: CDR1 WSHSY, CDR2 SAAADI. The CDR3 is made up of 17 amino acids. After removal of 4 bases from V and 2 bases from J, the junction contained 10 bases not matched to a gene. CDR3: CASSVDSVLAGAYEQYF. The DNA of the CDR3 is TGCGCCAGCAGTGTCGATTCCGTACTAGCGGGGGCCTACGAGCAGTACTTC.

This clonotype was counted many times. The genes are TRBV5-1 and TRBJ2-3; D is ambiguous. V gave up 0 bases and J gave up 4 bases, with 6 bases separating them. The CDR3 length is 13 residues. Germline CDR1 SGHRS, CDR2 YFSETQ. The CDR3 sequence is CASSLAASDTQYF. CDR3 nucleotides: TGCGCCAGCAGCTTGGCAGCCTCAGATACGCAGTATTTT.

At least ten counts were recorded for this clonotype. The V gene is TRBV20-1, the J gene TRBJ2-2; D may be TRBD1 or TRBD2 (5 bases each). Germline CDR1 reads DFQATT; CDR2 reads SNEGSKA (reference sequence). The CDR3 is 14 amino acids. Trimming pared 0 bases from V and 6 bases from J, leaving 11 bases between. In DNA form, the CDR3 reads TGCAGTGCTAGAGATGAGGGGCTGCCCGGGGAGCTGTTTTTT. It yields the protein CSARDEGLPGELFF.

Details on this clonotype: A much larger clone sits a single nucleotide away, making a read error possible. V is TRBV7-2 and J is TRBJ2-2; a weak D match, TRBD1 (6 bases). The CDR3 runs to 15 residues. CDR1 is SGHTA, CDR2 FQGNSA, per germline. The CDR3 DNA reads as TGTGCCAGCAGCGTACAGGGCACGAACACCGGGGAGCTGCTTTTT. This gives the protein CASSVQGTNTGELLF.

This clonotype is labeled medium-sized (0.01 to 0.1%). The chain joins TRBV10-3 to TRBJ2-3, with 14 bases matching TRBD2. The CDR3 consists of 17 residues. J was trimmed by 1 base and V by 2 bases; bases with no gene match: 2. CDR1 is ENHRY and CDR2 is SYGVKD in the germline V gene. CDR3 residues: CAISEPGLAGGTDTQYF. The CDR3 region has the DNA TGTGCCATCAGTGAGCCGGGACTAGCGGGGGGCACAGATACGCAGTATTTT.

Ten or more counts support this clonotype. The rearrangement joins TRBV20-1 to TRBJ1-5; D may be TRBD1 (5 bases). The CDR3 runs 15 residues. Trimming took 3 bases from V and 3 from J, leaving 15 bases between them. CDR1 and CDR2 from the germline V gene are DFQATT and SNEGSKA (reference sequence). The CDR3 DNA reads TGCAGTGCTAGCCCCCAGGGATGGTACAATCAGCCCCAGCATTTT. Its protein product is CSASPQGWYNQPQHF.

This clonotype was detected many times. The chain couples TRBV7-6 to TRBJ1-3, with D perhaps TRBD1 (5 bases). The CDR3 has 15 residues. The V gene lost 5 bases and the J gene lost 5 bases, with 16 bases spanning the gap. Germline CDR1 SGHVS, CDR2 FNYEAQ. CDR3 protein: CASSPLPGARNTIYF. The CDR3 region has the DNA TGTGCCAGCAGCCCGTTACCCGGGGCAAGAAACACCATATATTTT.